This TCR beta chain is from a study of T cells in Graves' hyperthyroidism and ophthalmopathy. Study-level results: The blood repertoire included most of the expanded thyroid clonotypes above 0.001.

The CDR3 is 15 amino acids. Germline V CDR1 and CDR2: MGHDK, SYGVNS. Unmatched junction bases numbered 8, after V lost 2 bases and J lost 7 bases. As concerns this clonotype: Its cognate antigen is unknown.

TCR beta CDR3 regions were amplified from RNA. HTBI primers were the set used in a first-round RT-PCR of the TCR CDR3. TCRdb used MiXCR to reprocess the multiplex PCR reads, holding one entry per CDR3 protein. The repertoire holds 370,000 or so distinct CDR3 sequences, with around 25% as singletons. The clonotype originates from a man aged 50 to 60 with Graves' hyperthyroidism. This chain uses TRBV25-1 with TRBJ2-5; 9 bases are a match to TRBD1. Sequencing input: blood. The CDR3 coding sequence is TGTGCCAGCAGTGAACCAGGGACAGGGACGGGGACCCAGTACTTC. This sequence encodes CASSEPGTGTGTQYF.